Listed below are T cell receptor beta chains from one sample, sequenced in a study of blood T cells in healthy people across ages. Using its own MiXCR run on the 5' RACE reads, TCRdb lists one record per CDR3 protein. This sample has approximately 800,000 distinct CDR3 sequences, with roughly 50% found just once. Sequencing input: blood. These receptor sequences come from an elderly man in good health. CDR3s include the opening cysteine and the closing phenylalanine or tryptophan. The D gene is left open where the match is weak. Expanded clones are given a class, and other clones once, few, many or no size at all.

D	J	V	size	length	CDR3	DNA
-	TRBJ2-4	TRBV20-1	-	17	CSATSPREDGSKNIQYF	TGCAGTGCTACCAGTCCTAGGGAGGATGGGTCCAAAAACATTCAGTACTTC
-	TRBJ2-3	TRBV29-1	few	13	CSVDSGSHRYAYF	TGCAGCGTTGATTCCGGTTCGCACAGATACGCGTATTTT
-	TRBJ1-5	TRBV20-1	-	14	CSARDRSGGQPQHF	TGCAGTGCTAGAGATCGTAGCGGCGGGCAGCCCCAGCATTTT
TRBD1	TRBJ1-4	TRBV11-2	-	17	CASSLVGTGAGREKLFF	TGTGCCAGCAGCTTAGTGGGGACAGGGGCAGGCCGTGAAAAACTGTTTTTT
-	TRBJ2-7	TRBV29-1	few	13	CSAGQALNYEQYF	TGCAGCGCAGGGCAGGCCCTCAACTACGAGCAGTACTTC
TRBD2	TRBJ2-3	TRBV7-8	-	15	CASSAGLAGIDTQYF	TGTGCCAGCAGCGCGGGACTAGCGGGAATAGATACGCAGTATTTT
TRBD2	TRBJ2-5	TRBV27	-	16	CASSLFAGVYGETQYF	TGTGCCAGCAGTTTATTCGCGGGAGTCTACGGAGAGACCCAGTACTTC
TRBD2	TRBJ2-7	TRBV9	many	15	CASSAVAGGPYEQYF	TGTGCCAGCAGCGCCGTAGCGGGAGGGCCGTACGAGCAGTACTTC
TRBD1	TRBJ2-1	TRBV5-1	-	16	CASSHWTGEGHNEQFF	TGCGCCAGCAGCCATTGGACAGGGGAGGGCCACAATGAGCAGTTCTTC
-	TRBJ2-5	TRBV14	-	16	CASSQDRGNYRETQYF	TGTGCCAGCAGCCAAGATAGAGGGAACTACCGAGAGACCCAGTATTTC
-	TRBJ2-2	TRBV2	-	13	CASTRWRTGELFF	TGTGCCAGCACCAGATGGCGCACCGGGGAGCTGTTTTTT
-	TRBJ2-7	TRBV7-6	-	14	CASSRLTGNYEQYF	TGTGCCAGCAGCCGCCTCACAGGGAACTACGAGCAGTACTTC
-	TRBJ2-5	TRBV20-1	-	15	CSASPFQAGSETQYF	TGCAGTGCTAGTCCCTTCCAAGCAGGGTCAGAGACCCAGTACTTC
TRBD2	TRBJ2-1	TRBV3-1	once	15	CASSLGTKSNNEQFF	TGTGCCAGCAGCCTCGGGACTAAGAGTAACAATGAGCAGTTCTTC
-	TRBJ2-1	TRBV7-2	few	13	CASSAVSGGEQFF	TGTGCCAGCAGCGCAGTCTCCGGGGGTGAGCAGTTCTTC
-	TRBJ2-4	TRBV5-1	few	13	CASSLSGEGIQYF	TGCGCCAGCAGCTTGTCAGGAGAAGGAATTCAGTACTTC
TRBD2	TRBJ2-5	TRBV5-1	-	17	CASSLAERDYGPETQYF	TGCGCCAGCAGCTTGGCAGAACGGGACTATGGGCCAGAGACCCAGTACTTC
-	TRBJ1-2	TRBV12-3/TRBV12-4	-	11	CATQGMAGYTF	TGTGCCACCCAGGGGATGGCTGGCTACACCTTC
TRBD1	TRBJ1-1	TRBV27	-	13	CASTTGGGTEAFF	TGTGCCAGCACTACAGGGGGCGGCACTGAAGCTTTCTTT
TRBD2	TRBJ2-4	TRBV7-8	-	19	CASSLATSGRGIAKNIQYF	TGTGCCAGCAGCTTAGCGACTAGCGGGAGAGGGATAGCCAAAAACATTCAGTACTTC
-	TRBJ2-1	TRBV6-6	-	15	CASSYGGRSYNEQFF	TGTGCCAGCAGTTACGGCGGACGCTCCTACAATGAGCAGTTCTTC
TRBD2	TRBJ2-4	TRBV20-1	-	12	CSAGKGLAGQYF	TGCAGTGCCGGAAAAGGACTAGCTGGGCAGTACTTC
-	TRBJ2-5	TRBV7-9	-	13	CASSVHGAGTQYF	TGTGCCAGCAGCGTTCATGGGGCAGGGACCCAGTACTTC
TRBD1	TRBJ2-4	TRBV20-1	few	14	CSAREHRGIDIQYF	TGCAGTGCTAGAGAACACAGGGGGATAGACATTCAGTACTTC
-	TRBJ1-2	TRBV7-2	few	16	CASSFGAGGAGYGYTF	TGTGCCAGCAGCTTTGGGGCGGGGGGCGCCGGCTATGGCTACACCTTC
TRBD1	TRBJ1-1	TRBV20-1	-	17	CSASLTRGLGGNTEAFF	TGCAGTGCTAGCCTTACAAGGGGGCTAGGAGGGAACACTGAAGCTTTCTTT
TRBD2	TRBJ2-1	TRBV7-2	-	16	CASSPVFARESDEQFF	TGTGCCAGCAGCCCCGTTTTTGCGCGGGAGTCCGATGAGCAGTTCTTC
TRBD2	TRBJ2-1	TRBV20-1	few	16	CSARDASGTSVNEQFF	TGCAGTGCTAGAGACGCCTCTGGGACTAGCGTCAATGAGCAGTTCTTC
-	TRBJ2-1	TRBV20-1	few	11	CSALEGNEQFF	TGCAGTGCTCTTGAGGGGAATGAGCAGTTCTTC
-	TRBJ2-5	TRBV5-1	-	13	CASTPGETETQYF	TGCGCCAGCACACCTGGGGAAACTGAGACCCAGTACTTC
-	TRBJ2-6	TRBV12-3/TRBV12-4	-	19	CASSFLSTTGFSGANVLTF	TGTGCCAGCAGTTTTTTATCGACAACCGGTTTCTCTGGGGCCAACGTCCTGACTTTC
-	TRBJ1-2	TRBV20-1	few	12	CSVPQTVYGYTF	TGCAGTGTTCCACAGACAGTCTATGGCTACACCTTC
-	TRBJ2-4	TRBV7-8	-	12	CASSSVGDIQYF	TGTGCCAGCAGCTCCGTGGGTGACATTCAGTACTTC
-	TRBJ2-5	TRBV11-2	-	13	CASSPAVGETQYF	TGTGCCAGCAGCCCCGCGGTGGGGGAGACCCAGTACTTC
-	TRBJ2-5	TRBV21-1	-	18	CACSYVSSDRTYQETQYF	TGTGCCTGCAGTTACGTGTCTAGCGACAGAACTTACCAAGAGACCCAGTACTTC
-	TRBJ2-3	TRBV29-1	-	12	CSVSTGTDTQYF	TGCAGCGTCTCAACAGGGACAGATACGCAGTATTTT
TRBD2	TRBJ2-5	TRBV29-1	-	13	CSVELGGIETQYF	TGCAGCGTTGAGTTGGGGGGGATAGAGACCCAGTACTTC
-	TRBJ2-7	TRBV7-8	-	15	CASSLGRWDSYEQYF	TGTGCCAGCAGCTTGGGGCGGTGGGACTCCTACGAGCAGTACTTC
TRBD2	TRBJ2-7	TRBV6-6	once	16	CASSYSRAGGTYEQYF	TGTGCCAGCAGTTACTCGAGGGCGGGAGGCACCTACGAGCAGTACTTC
TRBD1	TRBJ2-7	TRBV6-5	-	16	CASQSRSGTGAVEQYF	TGTGCCAGTCAGAGTCGATCGGGGACAGGGGCCGTCGAGCAGTACTTC
-	TRBJ1-2	TRBV18	few	14	CASSPRTENYGYTF	TGTGCCAGCAGCCCCCGGACAGAAAACTATGGCTACACCTTC
TRBD2	TRBJ2-1	TRBV29-1	-	15	CSVEDTGGAYNEQFF	TGCAGCGTTGAAGATACGGGGGGGGCGTACAATGAGCAGTTCTTC
-	TRBJ2-5	TRBV18	-	13	CASSPRAQETQYF	TGTGCCAGCTCACCACGGGCACAAGAGACCCAGTACTTC
-	TRBJ2-3	TRBV28	-	14	CASSLDYRVDTQYF	TGTGCCAGCAGTTTGGACTATCGGGTAGATACGCAGTATTTT
TRBD2	TRBJ2-7	TRBV28	-	15	CASRDSGRGTYEQYF	TGTGCCAGCAGGGATAGCGGGAGAGGGACCTACGAGCAGTACTTC
TRBD2	TRBJ2-3	TRBV2	-	16	CASRDPGLAGVRYAYF	TGTGCCAGCAGGGACCCGGGACTAGCGGGAGTTAGATACGCGTATTTT
-	TRBJ2-5	TRBV28	few	12	CAGQGNQETQYF	TGTGCCGGGCAGGGAAACCAAGAGACCCAGTACTTC
-	TRBJ2-4	TRBV3-1	few	16	CASSQVFQGYKNIQYF	TGTGCCAGCAGCCAAGTATTCCAGGGTTACAAAAACATTCAGTACTTC
-	TRBJ2-1	TRBV20-1	-	10	CTARLDGQFF	TGCACCGCTCGGCTCGATGGGCAGTTCTTC
-	TRBJ1-2	TRBV11-2	few	15	CASSSEGFSNYGYTF	TGTGCCAGCAGCTCAGAGGGGTTTTCTAACTATGGCTACACCTTC
TRBD1	TRBJ2-5	TRBV6-5	few	14	CASSHPTGGETQYF	TGTGCCAGCAGCCACCCCACAGGGGGCGAGACCCAGTACTTC
TRBD2	TRBJ2-3	TRBV7-2	-	16	CASSLRTSGSSGYAYF	TGTGCCAGCAGCCTACGGACTAGCGGGAGCTCGGGATACGCGTATTTT
-	TRBJ2-5	TRBV6-6	-	14	CASIYRQVQETQYF	TGTGCCAGCATTTACCGGCAGGTGCAAGAGACCCAGTACTTC
TRBD1	TRBJ1-2	TRBV25-1	few	15	CASRPGQTLTMGYTF	TGTGCCAGCAGACCGGGACAGACCCTAACTATGGGCTACACCTTC